This T cell receptor beta chain is from a study of shared clonotypes between healthy human individuals. At a deep level, the assay was run. The genomic DNA of each subset was split evenly across several immunoSEQ plates. Sequencing on ten immunoSEQ deep assay plates was performed for unsorted PBMC DNA. As processed by the authors: Junction-only immunoSEQ sequences carried no quality scores, so filtering differed. Data came from immunoSEQ multiplex PCR; TCRdb stores just in-frame clones and leaves some out. The DNA was the basis for D and trimming; V, J and clone size are from that table. The table has under 600,000 clones, roughly four fifths seen once; the top ten hold 12%. J gave up 4 bases and V 1 base, and 0 bases lay outside the gene matches. This CDR3 region has 15 residues. From germline, CDR1 is SGHAT and CDR2 FQNNGV.

The specimen sequenced was PBMCs. The sequence came from a woman aged 40 to 50 in good health. Some clones in this sample may be carry-over from other donors' samples. The J gene is TRBJ2-1, the V gene TRBV11-2; TRBD2 matches 11 bases. This CDR3 is CASSLASGRYNEQFF. CDR3 coding DNA: TGTGCCAGCAGCTTAGCTAGCGGGAGGTACAATGAGCAGTTCTTC.